This T cell receptor beta chain was sequenced during a study of blood T cell repertoires in COVID-19. In the study overall: The United States, Italy and Spain supplied acute and convalescent COVID-19 samples.

Profiling relied on immunoSEQ multiplex PCR, and the TCRdb table lists in-frame clones only, not all of them. The data hold under 140,000 clones, with 70% to 90% observed a single time. Germline V CDR1 and CDR2: MGHDK, SYGVNS. The CDR3 runs to 17 residues. V dropped 3 bases and J dropped 3; count of bases not matched to a gene: 12. The sample was peripheral blood. The chain links TRBV25-1 to TRBJ2-7; 9 nucleotides match TRBD1. The clonotype comes from a human donor in a cohort sampled during active COVID-19. CDR3 loop: CASSDRTGTGSIYEQYF. The CDR3 DNA reads TGTGCCAGCAGTGACCGAACCGGGACAGGGAGCATCTACGAGCAGTACTTC.